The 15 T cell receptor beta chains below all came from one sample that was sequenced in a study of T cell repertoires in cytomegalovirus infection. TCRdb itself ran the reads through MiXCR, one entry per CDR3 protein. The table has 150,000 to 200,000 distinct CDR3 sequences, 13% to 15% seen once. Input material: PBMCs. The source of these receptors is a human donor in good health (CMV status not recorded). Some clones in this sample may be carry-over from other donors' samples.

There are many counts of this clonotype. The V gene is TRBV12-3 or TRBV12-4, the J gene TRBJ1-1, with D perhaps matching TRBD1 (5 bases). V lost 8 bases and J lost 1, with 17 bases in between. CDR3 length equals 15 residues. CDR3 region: CASLLGGAANTEAFF. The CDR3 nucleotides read TGTGCCAGCCTCTTGGGGGGAGCGGCGAACACTGAAGCTTTCTTT.

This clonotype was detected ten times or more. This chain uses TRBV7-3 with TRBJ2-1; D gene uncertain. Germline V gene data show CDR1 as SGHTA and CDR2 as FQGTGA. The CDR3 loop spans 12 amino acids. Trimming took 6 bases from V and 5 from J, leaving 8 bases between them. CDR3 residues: CASSRYDNEQFF. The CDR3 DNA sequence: TGTGCCAGCAGTCGATATGACAATGAGCAGTTCTTC.

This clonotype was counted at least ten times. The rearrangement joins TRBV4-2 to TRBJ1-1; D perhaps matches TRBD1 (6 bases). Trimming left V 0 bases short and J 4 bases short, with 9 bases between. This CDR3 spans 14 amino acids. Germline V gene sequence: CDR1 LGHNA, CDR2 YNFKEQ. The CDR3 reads CASSQDEGGTEAFF. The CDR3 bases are TGTGCCAGCAGCCAAGATGAAGGGGGCACTGAAGCTTTCTTT.

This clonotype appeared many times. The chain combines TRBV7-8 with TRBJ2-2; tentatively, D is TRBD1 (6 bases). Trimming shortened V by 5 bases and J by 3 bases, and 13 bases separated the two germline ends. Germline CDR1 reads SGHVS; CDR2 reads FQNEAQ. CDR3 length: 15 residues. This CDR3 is CASSGHREYTGELFF. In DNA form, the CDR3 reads TGTGCCAGCAGCGGCCACAGGGAGTACACCGGGGAGCTGTTTTTT.

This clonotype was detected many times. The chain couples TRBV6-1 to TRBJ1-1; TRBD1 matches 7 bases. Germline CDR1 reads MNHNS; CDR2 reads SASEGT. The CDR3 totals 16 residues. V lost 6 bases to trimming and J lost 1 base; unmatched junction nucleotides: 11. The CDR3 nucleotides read TGTGCCAGCAGGGTCCGGGACAGCGTTGGGAACACTGAAGCTTTCTTT. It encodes CASRVRDSVGNTEAFF.

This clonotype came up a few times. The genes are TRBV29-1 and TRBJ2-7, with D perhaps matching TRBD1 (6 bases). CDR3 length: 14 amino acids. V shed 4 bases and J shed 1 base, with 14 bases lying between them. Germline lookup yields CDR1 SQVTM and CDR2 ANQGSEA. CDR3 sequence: CSVGYSQGSYEQYF. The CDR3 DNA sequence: TGCAGCGTTGGGTACAGCCAGGGGTCCTACGAGCAGTACTTC.

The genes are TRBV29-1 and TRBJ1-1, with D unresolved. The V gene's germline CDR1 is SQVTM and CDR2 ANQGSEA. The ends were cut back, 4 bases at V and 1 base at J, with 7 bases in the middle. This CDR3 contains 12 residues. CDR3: CSVVRSNTEAFF. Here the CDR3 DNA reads TGCAGCGTTGTTCGGTCGAACACTGAAGCTTTCTTT.

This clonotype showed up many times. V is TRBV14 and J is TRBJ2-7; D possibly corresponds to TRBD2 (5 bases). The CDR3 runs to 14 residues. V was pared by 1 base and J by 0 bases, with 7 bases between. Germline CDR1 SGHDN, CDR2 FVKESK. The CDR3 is CASSQAGTSYEQYF. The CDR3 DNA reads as TGTGCCAGCAGCCAAGCGGGAACCTCCTACGAGCAGTACTTC. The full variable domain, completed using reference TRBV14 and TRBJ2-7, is EAGVTQFPSHSVIEKGQTVTLRCDPISGHDNLYWYRRVMGKEIKFLLHFVKESKQDESGMPNNRFLAERTGGTYSTLKVQPAELEDSGVYFCASSQAGTSYEQYFGPGTRLTVT.

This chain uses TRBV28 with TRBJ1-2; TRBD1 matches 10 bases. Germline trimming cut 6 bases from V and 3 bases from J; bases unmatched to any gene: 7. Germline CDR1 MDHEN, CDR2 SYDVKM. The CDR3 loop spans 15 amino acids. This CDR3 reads CASSRGTGDHYGYTF. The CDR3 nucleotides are TGTGCCAGCAGCCGCGGGACAGGGGATCACTATGGCTACACCTTC.

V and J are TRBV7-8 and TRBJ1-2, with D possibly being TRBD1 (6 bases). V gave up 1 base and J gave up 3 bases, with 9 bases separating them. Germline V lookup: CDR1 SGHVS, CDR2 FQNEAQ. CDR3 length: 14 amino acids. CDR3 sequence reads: CASSLGGTHYGYTF. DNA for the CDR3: TGTGCCAGCAGCTTAGGGGGGACACACTATGGCTACACCTTC.

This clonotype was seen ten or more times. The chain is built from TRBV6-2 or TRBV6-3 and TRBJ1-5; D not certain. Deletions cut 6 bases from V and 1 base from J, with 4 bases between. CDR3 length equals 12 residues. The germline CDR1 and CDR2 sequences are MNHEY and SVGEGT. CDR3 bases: TGTGCCAGCAGCCAGAGCAATCAGCCCCAGCATTTT. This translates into CASSQSNQPQHF.

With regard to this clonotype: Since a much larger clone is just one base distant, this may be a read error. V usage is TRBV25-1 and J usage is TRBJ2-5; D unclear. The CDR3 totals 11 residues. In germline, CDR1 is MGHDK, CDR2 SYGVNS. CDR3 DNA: TGTGTCAGCAGTGGAAGGGAGACCCAGTACTTC. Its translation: CVSSGRETQYF.

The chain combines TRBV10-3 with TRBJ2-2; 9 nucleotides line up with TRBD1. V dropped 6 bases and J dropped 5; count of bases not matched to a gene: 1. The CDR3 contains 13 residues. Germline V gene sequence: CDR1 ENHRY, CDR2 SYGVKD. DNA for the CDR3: TGTGCCATCAGGGGACAGGGTACCGGGGAGCTGTTTTTT. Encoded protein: CAIRGQGTGELFF.

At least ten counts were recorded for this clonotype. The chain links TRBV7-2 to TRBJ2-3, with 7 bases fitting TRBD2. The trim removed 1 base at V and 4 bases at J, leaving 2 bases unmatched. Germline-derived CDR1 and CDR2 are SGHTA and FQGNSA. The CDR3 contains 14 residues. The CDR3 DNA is TGTGCCAGCAGCTTAGGCGGGAGCGCAGATACGCAGTATTTT. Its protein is CASSLGGSADTQYF.

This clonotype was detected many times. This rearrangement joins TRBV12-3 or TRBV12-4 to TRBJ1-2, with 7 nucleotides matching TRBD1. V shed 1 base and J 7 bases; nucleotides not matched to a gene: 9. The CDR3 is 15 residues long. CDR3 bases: TGTGCCAGCAGTTTAGGCGGAGGGGGCGCCTTTGGCTACACCTTC. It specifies CASSLGGGGAFGYTF.